The 22 T cell receptor beta chains in this list originate from one sample, sequenced in a study of T cell responses to AZD1222 COVID-19 vaccine. Some clones are missing from TCRdb's copy, which holds only in-frame ones; the method was immunoSEQ multiplex PCR. Among about 190,000 clones listed, over 85% were seen once. This sample comprised peripheral blood, obtained 28 days after the second dose of the MenACWY control vaccine. These receptors all stem from an adult who received the MenACWY meningococcal vaccine as a control.

J is TRBJ1-2 and V is TRBV6-2 or TRBV6-3; 7 nucleotides agree with TRBD1. Per the germline V gene, CDR1 is MNHEY and CDR2 is SVGEGT. V shed 5 bases, J shed 3 bases, and the junction held 9 bases outside the gene matches. The CDR3 consists of 15 residues. CDR3 nucleotide sequence: TGTGCCAGCAGTCAACGGGGGACAGTGGACTATGGCTACACCTTC. Its translation: CASSQRGTVDYGYTF.

The V and J genes are TRBV14 and TRBJ1-4; TRBD1 might be the D (5 bases). From germline, CDR1 is SGHDN and CDR2 FVKESK. There are 18 residues in the CDR3. V gave up 0 bases and J gave up 8 bases, with 22 bases separating them. The CDR3 bases are TGTGCCAGCAGCCAAGACTCGGGCTTTCAGAGGGGAAGGGAAAAACTGTTTTTT. This codes for CASSQDSGFQRGREKLFF.

The chain links TRBV28 to TRBJ1-1; D uncertain. V was clipped by 4 bases and J by 5 bases, with 14 bases between them. The CDR3 runs 14 residues. Germline assignment: CDR1 MDHEN and CDR2 SYDVKM. In DNA, the CDR3 is TGTGCCAGCAGTTCCACAATGAAGCGTACTGAAGCTTTCTTT. This encodes CASSSTMKRTEAFF.

The rearrangement joins TRBV6-5 to TRBJ1-5, with unresolved D. CDR1 is MNHEY, CDR2 SVGAGI, per germline. V was trimmed by 10 bases and J by 4 bases, leaving 17 bases between them. The CDR3 is 14 amino acids. For the CDR3, the DNA is TGTGCCACCCGTGCGGCCGGGAGGAATCAGCCCCAGCATTTT. This translates into CATRAAGRNQPQHF.

The chain is built from TRBV5-8 and TRBJ1-2; 9 bases agree with TRBD1. The CDR3 extends over 13 amino acids. Germline V lookup: CDR1 SGHTS, CDR2 YDEGEE. The V and J ends lost 4 bases and 11 bases, in that order; junction bases with no gene match: 9. The CDR3 DNA reads as TGTGCCAGCAGCCGGGACAGGGAGAGGGGGTACACCTTC. Amino acids: CASSRDRERGYTF. The full variable domain, in which reference TRBV5-8 and TRBJ1-2 provide the parts outside the CDR3, is EAGVTQSPTHLIKTRGQQATLRCSPISGHTSVYWYQQALGLGLQFLLWYDEGEERNRGNFPPRFSGRQFPNYSSELNVNALELEDSALYLCASSRDRERGYTFGSGTRLTVV.

The CDR3 DNA follows: TGTGCCAGCAGTCAGCAACTAGCGGGGGGCATTTCCTACGAGCAGTACTTC. Protein: CASSQQLAGGISYEQYF. V is TRBV6-2 or TRBV6-3 and J is TRBJ2-7, with 12 bases matching TRBD2. Germline lookup yields CDR1 MNHEY and CDR2 SVGEGT. CDR3 size: 17 residues. V lost 5 bases and J lost 1; bases outside the gene matches: 9.

The CDR3 bases are TGTGCCTGGAGTGCCCCCCGGGACAGGGGCGACGAGCAGTACTTC. As protein: CAWSAPRDRGDEQYF. The chain recombines TRBV30 with TRBJ2-7; 10 bases match TRBD1. The CDR3 is 15 amino acids. J was trimmed by 5 bases and V by 1 base; bases with no gene match: 8. Per the germline V gene, CDR1 is GTSNPN and CDR2 is SVGIG (reference sequence).

The chain employs TRBV3-1 (or the pseudogene TRBV3-2) and TRBJ1-2; 10 bases agree with TRBD1. Germline CDR1 and CDR2: LGHDT and YNNKEL (reference sequence). The CDR3 spans 16 residues. V dropped 4 bases and J dropped 5; count of bases not matched to a gene: 10. The CDR3 bases are TGTGCCAGCAGCCCATTACGGACAGGGGGTTCTTATGGCTACACCTTC. Its translation: CASSPLRTGGSYGYTF.

The CDR3 protein is CASTLQGTYEQYF. The CDR3, as DNA: TGTGCCAGCACCTTGCAGGGCACCTACGAGCAGTACTTC. The chain couples TRBV7-9 to TRBJ2-7, with a tentative D call TRBD1 (5 bases). The V end lost 7 bases, the J end lost 2 bases, and 12 bases lay between the germline ends. This CDR3 contains 13 residues. Germline V gives CDR1 SEHNR, CDR2 FQNEAQ (reference sequence).

This rearrangement joins TRBV5-4 to TRBJ2-2; D unclear. Between the trimmed V and J ends, which lost 4 bases and 1 base, there was a span of 8 bases. Germline CDR1 SGHNT, CDR2 YYREEE (reference sequence). The CDR3 is 14 amino acids. This CDR3 is CASSPEVNTGELFF. In nucleotides, the CDR3 is TGTGCCAGCAGCCCTGAGGTGAACACCGGGGAGCTGTTTTTT.

The V gene is TRBV9, the J gene TRBJ2-5; 11 bases match TRBD2. The ends lost 0 bases at V and 5 bases at J; junction bases unmatched: 9. Germline V gene data show CDR1 as SGDLS and CDR2 as YYNGEE. CDR3 length: 17 residues. The CDR3 DNA is TGTGCCAGCAGCGTAGGTACCCTAGCGGGAGGAGAGGAGACCCAGTACTTC. It codes for CASSVGTLAGGEETQYF. The variable domain in full, with the rest retrieved from reference TRBV9 and TRBJ2-5, is DSGVTQTPKHLITATGQRVTLRCSPRSGDLSVYWYQQSLDQGLQFLIQYYNGEERAKGNILERFSAQQFPDLHSELNLSSLELGDSALYFCASSVGTLAGGEETQYFGPGTRLLVL.

The chain links TRBV7-9 to TRBJ1-4; D is unresolved. The CDR3 loop spans 13 amino acids. The V end was cut by 6 bases, the J end by 3 bases, with 8 bases between. Germline CDR1 and CDR2: SEHNR and FQNEAQ (reference sequence). CDR3 amino acids: CASRVGSNEKLFF. The CDR3 DNA follows: TGTGCCAGCAGGGTGGGCTCTAATGAAAAACTGTTTTTT.

This clone was seen just once. The CDR3 protein is CAWSLTSGRIYEQYF. The CDR3 region has the DNA TGTGCCTGGAGTTTGACTAGCGGGAGAATATACGAGCAGTACTTC. The rearrangement joins TRBV30 to TRBJ2-7, with TRBD2 matching 12 bases. The CDR3 spans 15 residues. Looked up from germline, CDR1 is GTSNPN and CDR2 is SVGIG (reference sequence). V shed 2 bases and J 4 bases; nucleotides not matched to a gene: 6.

The chain carries TRBV20-1 and TRBJ2-1, with 8 bases fitting TRBD2. There are 16 residues in the CDR3. V lost 3 bases to trimming and J lost 0 bases; unmatched junction nucleotides: 7. Per the germline V gene, CDR1 is DFQATT and CDR2 is SNEGSKA (reference sequence). For the CDR3, the DNA is TGCAGTGCTAGTAGGCCGAGCGGGAGCTCCTACAATGAGCAGTTCTTC. Its protein product is CSASRPSGSSYNEQFF.

The chain couples TRBV2 to TRBJ1-4; no firm D call. CDR3 length: 13 residues. CDR1 and CDR2 from the germline V gene are SNHLY and FYNNEI. V was trimmed by 6 bases and J by 10 bases, leaving 15 bases between them. This CDR3 is CASRESSIGKLFF. The CDR3 bases are TGTGCCAGCAGGGAGTCTTCGATCGGAAAACTGTTTTTT.

This chain links TRBV5-5 with TRBJ1-2; D is uncertain. Trimming removed 3 bases at V and 8 bases at J, with 11 bases between. Germline V gives CDR1 SGHKS, CDR2 YYEKEE (reference sequence). CDR3 length: 12 residues. The CDR3 reads CASSSGLGGYTF. The DNA of the CDR3 is TGTGCCAGCAGCTCGGGGTTGGGAGGCTACACCTTC.

The V and J genes are TRBV19 and TRBJ1-5; D remains ambiguous. Trimming took 1 base from V and 9 from J, leaving 16 bases between them. The CDR3 contains 15 residues. Germline CDR1 is LNHDA and CDR2 is SQIVND (reference sequence). CDR3 in amino acids: CASSIGAGLGSPQHF. For the CDR3, the DNA is TGTGCCAGTAGTATAGGGGCCGGCCTGGGTTCGCCCCAGCATTTT.

This chain connects TRBV7-9 to TRBJ1-4; D is unresolved. Deletions cut 0 bases from V and 8 bases from J, with 10 bases between. CDR1 SEHNR and CDR2 FQNEAQ come from the germline V gene (reference sequence). This CDR3 contains 14 residues. The chain's CDR3 is CASSLAMGGEKLFF. The CDR3 DNA follows: TGTGCCAGCAGCTTAGCCATGGGCGGGGAAAAACTGTTTTTT.

With regard to this clone: This specimen includes other DNA sequences encoding the same CDR3. The chain couples TRBV3-1 (or the pseudogene TRBV3-2) to TRBJ1-1; D is unclear. V was trimmed by 4 bases and J by 1 base, leaving 4 bases between them. Germline V gives CDR1 LGHDT, CDR2 YNNKEL (reference sequence). CDR3 length: 12 residues. The CDR3: CASSRGNTEAFF. In DNA, the CDR3 is TGTGCCAGCAGCCGCGGGAACACTGAAGCTTTCTTT.

The CDR3 sequence: CASSLVGDPSGNTIYF. CDR3 bases: TGCGCCAGCAGCTTGGTCGGGGACCCCTCGGGAAACACCATATATTTT. The V and J genes are TRBV5-1 and TRBJ1-3; TRBD1 might be the D (5 bases). Trimming stripped 0 bases from V and 4 bases from J, with 14 bases between. CDR1 and CDR2 from the germline V gene are SGHRS and YFSETQ. This CDR3 contains 16 residues.

The V and J genes are TRBV2 and TRBJ2-2, with D maybe TRBD1 (5 bases). V lost 6 bases to trimming and J lost 2 bases, with 10 bases between them. CDR1 and CDR2 (germline): SNHLY, FYNNEI. This CDR3 region has 14 residues. Here the CDR3 DNA reads TGTGCCAGCAGGCTGACAGACAACACCGGGGAGCTGTTTTTT. It is translated as CASRLTDNTGELFF.

This clone was observed once. V and J are TRBV9 and TRBJ2-1; maybe TRBD2 (5 bases). Trimming shortened V by 3 bases and J by 2 bases, and 12 bases separated the two germline ends. There are 15 residues in the CDR3. Germline-derived CDR1 and CDR2 are SGDLS and YYNGEE. CDR3: CASSAFGVTYNEQFF. As DNA, the CDR3 is TGTGCCAGCAGCGCTTTCGGGGTAACCTACAATGAGCAGTTCTTC.